This TCR beta chain was identified during a study of control samples from healthy donors and cancer patients (dated by TCRdb to the early 2020s). Library generation was performed with the immunoSEQ multiplex PCR assay. Entries here come from immuneACCESS through TCRdb and include only in-frame sequences with V and J called. Some clones fail to appear in such tables; in the studies checked, an unresolved V gene covers under half of the shortfall, and the cause of the remainder is unknown. The sample table records under 200,000 clones; 91% of these occur just once. The ten largest make up about 1.6% of the sample. Note on this clone: The antigen it binds to is not known. Base qualities are missing; no much larger clone stands one base away.

From its cysteine to its phenylalanine, the CDR3 spans 13 amino acids. Only the CDR3 region is kept as DNA, spanning 39 bases read in frame from base 1. V is pared back by 5 bases and J by 1 base, with 8 bases lying between the germline termini. The germline V gene (reference sequence) gives CDR1 as LNHDA and CDR2 as SQIVND. Material: blood. The TCR originated in a young woman in good health. The chain uses TRBV19 and TRBJ1-1; a tentative D call is TRBD1 (5 bases match). CDR3 reads: CASSRGENTEAFF. The DNA sequence follows: TGTGCCAGTAGTCGGGGGGAGAACACTGAAGCTTTCTTT.